This TCR beta chain is drawn from a study of blood T cell repertoires in COVID-19. Study-wide background: PBMCs, B-cell-depleted T cells, or T cells were the source of the cDNA or gDNA that made up the material.

Trimming removed 5 bases from V and 3 bases from J; junction bases left unmatched: 3. This CDR3 has 14 amino acids. The germline V gene has CDR1 KGHDR and CDR2 SFDVKD. The protocol was immunoSEQ multiplex PCR, while the TCRdb copy is restricted to in-frame clones and leaves out a portion. The repertoire holds tens of thousands of clones, with more than 75% as singletons. The chain uses TRBV24-1 and TRBJ2-5, with 9 bases lining up with TRBD2. The sequenced sample consisted of peripheral blood. The TCR was taken from a woman aged 80 or older with acute or convalescent COVID-19. The CDR3 coding sequence is TGTGCCACCAGTGGGGCGGGGGGGGAAGAGACCCAGTACTTC. Its translation: CATSGAGGEETQYF.